This note documents a single TCR beta chain sequence. No antigen is known for it. CDR1 is SGHAT and CDR2 is FQNNGV in the germline V gene. This CDR3 region has 15 residues. Blood (approximately 2.5 ml) was collected from every donor individually. This record belongs to a study of monozygotic twins with inflammatory bowel disease. Broader study findings: No difference was seen in repertoire similarity between concordant and discordant twins, possibly from limited power.

During cDNA synthesis, UMIs that each contained a 6-nucleotide sample barcode were added by means of template switching. Using the 5' RACE reads, TCRdb records one entry per CDR3 protein without DNA. The repertoire table contains 150,000 to 200,000 distinct CDR3 sequences. Sample: blood. V gene TRBV11-2 combines with J gene TRBJ2-7; there is no DNA to check the TCRdb D call of TRBD1. The sequence came from a human donor with ulcerative colitis or Crohn's disease, or a healthy co-twin of an affected twin (not recorded which). The CDR3 spells CASSLGVSGGYEQYF.